This T cell receptor (beta chain) was observed in a study of cytomegalovirus exposure and HLA in healthy donors. The trim removed 5 bases at V and 6 bases at J, leaving 3 bases unmatched. The CDR3 has 14 residues. Per the germline V gene, CDR1 is SEHNR and CDR2 is FQNEAQ (reference sequence). The PCR ran on 60 Vbeta and 13 Jbeta primers. Clones were read by immunoSEQ multiplex PCR, and TCRdb kept only the in-frame ones, dropping some. This sample has around 130,000 clones, with roughly 80% found just once. The rearrangement links TRBV7-9 to TRBJ1-5; 11 bases agree with TRBD1. This sequence was found in a woman aged 18-30 years in good health and CMV-seronegative. Sequencing input: PBMCs. CDR3 coding DNA: TGTGCCAGCAGCGGGACAGGGGGTTTTCAGCCCCAGCATTTT. It specifies CASSGTGGFQPQHF.